This T cell receptor (beta chain) was recovered during a study of beta chain features in type 1 diabetes (dated by TCRdb to the late 2010s). With regard to the full study: Mean age, gender distribution, total cell number and subset yield did not differ between patients and healthy donors. A total of 107,917,701 sorted cells were examined across all samples, and the number of cells per subset was strongly correlated with RNA yield. In the study, TCRB repertoires of sorted circulating CD4+ T cell subsets from recently diagnosed type 1 diabetes patients were compared with those of matched healthy donors. Whereas all 28 donors provided naive and central memory subsets, regulatory and stem cell-like memory subsets were isolated from just 8 patients and about eight healthy donors.

A single peripheral blood draw of approximately 0.11 L on average was collected from each donor into heparinised tubes. A BD FACSAria II was used to sort naive, central memory, regulatory and stem cell-like memory CD4+ T cells with a panel that included CD45RO, CCR7, CD25, CD127, CD95 and CD27. Every sorted population had a purity above 95%. PBMCs were separated immediately by Lymphoprep density gradient centrifugation and were stained directly, without being cultured. To minimize batch effects, samples were stained and sorted in pairs, one healthy donor with one patient per experiment. All of the isolated RNA was reverse transcribed with the High Capacity cDNA Reverse Transcription Kit, so expressed TCRB transcripts were sequenced. Naive, central memory and regulatory T cell samples underwent deep immunoSEQ sequencing, averaging approximately 3.3 million total reads per sample. After sorted cells were lysed in RLT buffer, RNA was extracted with DNase-treated RNeasy Micro or Mini kits, with the choice depending on cell number. Each cell subset was processed on its own to prevent cross-contamination, while patient and healthy donor samples were processed together. The immunoSEQ multiplex PCR was used to amplify TCRB sequences from cDNA, yielding 87-bp fragments that span the CDR3 region. Sequencing of the amplicons was done on the Illumina HiSeq platform. As for how the authors treated the data: PCR bias was corrected computationally using synthetic template baselines, and reads within Hamming distance 2 were collapsed, with unmergeable singletons discarded. Reads were aligned to IMGT to assign V, D and J genes, CDR3 length, and insertions or deletions at six rearrangement sites. Within each subset, clonotype counts were normalized to the number of sorted cells before true diversity and Gini coefficients were calculated with the tcR R package. The overlap coefficient, calculated on TCRB nucleotide sequences, was used to measure repertoire sharing. As a proxy for the pre-selection repertoire, out-of-frame TCRB sequences from naive cells were analyzed. The table was pulled from immuneACCESS by TCRdb, which kept in-frame rearrangements only. Such tables lose some clones; where checked, under half of the loss comes from unresolved V genes, and the rest has no known cause. That table supplies the V and J calls and clone size; D and trimming were determined from the DNA. The sample contains fewer than 450,000 clones, about 13% of them found a single time. The ten largest clones represent nearly 0.015% of the sample.

What the authors observed across the whole study: Because cDNA was sequenced instead of genomic DNA, activated cells with high expression could be over-represented, although the groups did not differ in activation or CD3 levels. At VDJ recombination sites, patients with type 1 diabetes made fewer insertions and deleted more nucleotides, a pattern implying thymic rearrangement abnormalities. Naive, central memory and regulatory TCRB repertoires appeared to be more similar among patients than among healthy donors. PCR may preferentially amplify shorter templates, but because patient and control samples were amplified and corrected together, any resulting skew would affect both groups equally. In all four CD4+ subsets, TCRB CDR3 length was moderately but significantly shorter in type 1 diabetes patients. Only small numbers of individuals were included in the HLA sub-analyses, which left unresolved whether HLA type had any influence on TCRB rearrangement.

About this clone: Its recognized antigen is unknown. No base quality information exists; no much larger clone differs at one position.

Spanning cysteine to phenylalanine, the CDR3 consists of 15 amino acids. Only the CDR3 region is kept as DNA, spanning 45 bases read in frame from base 1. Relative to germline, V is missing 7 bases and J is missing 4 bases, with 5 bases of the junction outside any gene match. According to the germline V gene, CDR1 reads SNHLY and CDR2 reads FYNNEI. The V and J genes are TRBV2 and TRBJ2-2, with 11 junctional bases fitting TRBD1. Sequencing was done on a sample of naive CD4+ T cells from blood. What this sample's cell subset or site label stands for: true naive CD4+ T cells. The TCR sequence derives from a woman under 30 with type 1 diabetes. The DNA sequence follows: TGTGCCAGCACAGCGGGACAGGGGGGCACCGGGGAGCTGTTTTTT. Translated, it gives CASTAGQGGTGELFF.